This TCR beta chain was retrieved from a study of regulatory T cells in long-lasting Graves disease. Germline V lookup: CDR1 SEHNR, CDR2 FQNEAQ (reference sequence). Trimming removed 4 bases at V and 4 bases at J, with 17 bases between. The CDR3 sequence is 16 residues long. Time point noted: persistent/refractory GD, antithyroid drugs over 5 years with positive TRAb. Preparation of the TCR library used RNA extracted from PBMCs. An approximately 10-milliliter sample of peripheral blood was drawn into EDTA tubes. Arm-PCR of CDR3 regions and iRepertoire HTBI primers were used to build TCR beta libraries. MiXCR, applied by TCRdb to the multiplex PCR reads, yields one record per CDR3 protein. The sample includes about 450,000 distinct CDR3 sequences, roughly a quarter of them seen just once.

The input for sequencing was peripheral blood mononuclear cells (PBMCs), taken when the disease was refractory, from a patient treated with antithyroid drugs. The chain joins TRBV7-9 to TRBJ1-3; possibly TRBD1 for D (6 bases). The TCR originated in a female donor with Graves disease. CDR3 in DNA: TGTGCCAGCAGCTCCTCGCAGGGGACGGAAGGAAACACCATATATTTT. It translates to CASSSSQGTEGNTIYF.